The 10 T cell receptor beta chains below were found in one sample sequenced in a study of response to subunit inactivated influenza vaccine. TCRdb independently ran MiXCR on the RT-PCR reads; one entry per CDR3 protein. This sample has around 520,000 distinct CDR3 sequences, with about 25% found just once. The sequences come from CD4+ T cells sorted from PBMCs, collected around 5 days after vaccination. The receptor set was obtained from a man aged 45 to 65 who received an inactivated influenza vaccine.

The chain is built from TRBV5-1 and TRBJ1-1; D unclear. V shed 0 bases and J shed 9 bases, with 18 bases lying between them. Germline V gives CDR1 SGHRS, CDR2 YFSETQ. The CDR3 has 15 amino acids. CDR3 sequence (DNA): TGCGCCAGCAGCTTGGGTCGCACGACGGTGGATCAAGCTTTCTTT. It is translated as CASSLGRTTVDQAFF.

The J gene is TRBJ1-5, the V gene TRBV7-9; D remains unclear. Germline V gene lookup returns CDR1 SEHNR and CDR2 FQNEAQ (reference sequence). The V and J ends lost 6 bases and 1 base respectively, with 10 bases between them. The CDR3 covers 14 residues. CDR3 coding DNA: TGTGCCAGCAGACATGACGGGAGCAATCAGCCCCAGCATTTT. Amino acids: CASRHDGSNQPQHF.

This rearrangement joins TRBV5-6 to TRBJ2-2; 8 bases align to TRBD1. CDR3 length: 15 residues. J gave up 7 bases and V 0 bases, and 5 bases lay outside the gene matches. The V gene's germline CDR1 is SGHDT and CDR2 YYEEEE. In DNA form, the CDR3 reads TGTGCCAGCAGCTTGGACCAGGGGGCTCACGGGGAGCTGTTTTTT. It yields the protein CASSLDQGAHGELFF.

The chain carries TRBV12-3 or TRBV12-4 and TRBJ2-5, with TRBD1 as a possible D gene (5 bases). Trimming left V 5 bases short and J 7 bases short, with 11 bases between. The CDR3 has 12 residues. CDR3 DNA: TGTGCCAGCAGTAGGGGATTCGGGACCCAGTACTTC. This sequence encodes CASSRGFGTQYF.

The CDR3 reads CASSLDPGEGNQPQHF. CDR3 bases: TGTGCCAGCAGCTTGGACCCAGGGGAAGGCAATCAGCCCCAGCATTTT. This chain joins TRBV5-5 and TRBJ1-5; D is perhaps TRBD1 (6 bases). Germline CDR1 and CDR2: SGHKS and YYEKEE (reference sequence). Between the trimmed V and J ends, which lost 0 bases and 2 bases, there was a span of 12 bases. The CDR3 extends over 16 amino acids. Combining the CDR3 with reference TRBV5-5 and TRBJ1-5 gives the whole variable domain DAGVTQSPTHLIKTRGQQVTLRCSPISGHKSVSWYQQVLGQGPQFIFQYYEKEERGRGNFPDRFSARQFPNYSSELNVNALLLGDSALYLCASSLDPGEGNQPQHFGDGTRLSIL.

J is TRBJ2-3 and V is TRBV12-3 or TRBV12-4; 13 bases are shared with TRBD2. Trimming removed 5 bases from V and 6 bases from J; junction bases left unmatched: 8. The CDR3 loop spans 16 amino acids. The CDR3 nucleotides read TGTGCCAGCAGTCCATGGACTAGCGGGAGAGGGGATACGCAGTATTTT. Encoded protein: CASSPWTSGRGDTQYF.

The chain employs TRBV12-3 or TRBV12-4 and TRBJ1-5; D possibly corresponds to TRBD1 (5 bases). The V end lost 6 bases, the J end lost 3 bases, and 9 bases lay between the germline ends. This CDR3 is built from 13 residues. CDR3 region: CASSMTVNQPQHF. For the CDR3, the DNA is TGTGCCAGCAGCATGACAGTCAATCAGCCCCAGCATTTT.

In this sample, this clonotype turned up a few times. The chain carries TRBV6-1 and TRBJ1-1; a weak D match, TRBD1 (6 bases). Germline CDR1 is MNHNS and CDR2 is SASEGT. The CDR3 has 16 residues. V was trimmed by 6 bases and J by 0 bases, leaving 17 bases between them. In DNA, the CDR3 is TGTGCCAGCAGCCCGAGTAGGGGGTACATGAACACTGAAGCTTTCTTT. It codes for CASSPSRGYMNTEAFF.

This sequence joins TRBV12-3 or TRBV12-4 and TRBJ1-5; a possible D gene is TRBD1 (5 bases). This CDR3 comprises 14 residues. V was cut by 7 bases and J by 7 bases, with 17 bases left in between. The CDR3, as DNA: TGTGCCAGCAACCAAGGGACGTTGGGCCAGCCCCAGCATTTT. Residues: CASNQGTLGQPQHF.

This clonotype has just a few counts. The DNA for the CDR3 is TGCAGCGTTGCGAGACAGGGGGCGGAAGAGCAGTACTTC. Translating gives CSVARQGAEEQYF. The chain recombines TRBV29-1 with TRBJ2-7, with 10 nucleotides matching TRBD1. The CDR3 extends over 13 amino acids. With 4 bases clipped from V and 7 bases from J, the junction kept 7 bases outside the gene matches. Germline V gene lookup returns CDR1 SQVTM and CDR2 ANQGSEA.